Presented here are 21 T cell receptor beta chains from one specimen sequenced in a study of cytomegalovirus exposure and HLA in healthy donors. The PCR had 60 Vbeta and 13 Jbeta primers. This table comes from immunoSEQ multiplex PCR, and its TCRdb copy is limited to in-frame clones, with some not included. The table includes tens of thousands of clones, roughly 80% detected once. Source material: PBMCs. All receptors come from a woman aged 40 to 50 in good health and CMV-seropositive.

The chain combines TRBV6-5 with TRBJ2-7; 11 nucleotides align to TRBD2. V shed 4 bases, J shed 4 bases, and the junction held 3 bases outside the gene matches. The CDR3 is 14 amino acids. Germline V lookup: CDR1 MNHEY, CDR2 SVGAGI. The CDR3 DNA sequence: TGTGCCAGCAGTTCCACTAGCGGGGGATACGAGCAGTACTTC. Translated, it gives CASSSTSGGYEQYF.

The CDR3 sequence: CSVEDRDRGPGNTIYF. The CDR3 bases are TGCAGCGTTGAAGATAGGGACAGGGGGCCCGGAAACACCATATATTTT. The rearrangement joins TRBV29-1 to TRBJ1-3, with 12 bases aligning to TRBD1. Germline loops: CDR1 SQVTM, CDR2 ANQGSEA. CDR3 length: 16 amino acids. Losses at the gene ends were 0 bases for V and 4 bases for J; bases not matched to a gene: 4.

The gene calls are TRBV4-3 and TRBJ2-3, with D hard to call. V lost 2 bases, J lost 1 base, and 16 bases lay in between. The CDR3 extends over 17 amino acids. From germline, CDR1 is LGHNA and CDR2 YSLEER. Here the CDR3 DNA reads TGCGCCAGCAGCCAATCCCCTGCGGTCGGAGGCACAGATACGCAGTATTTT. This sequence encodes CASSQSPAVGGTDTQYF.

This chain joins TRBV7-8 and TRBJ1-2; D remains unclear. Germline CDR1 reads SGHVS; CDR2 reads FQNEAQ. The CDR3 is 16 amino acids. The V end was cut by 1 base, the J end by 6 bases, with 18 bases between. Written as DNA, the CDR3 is TGTGCCAGCAGCTTAGTGGTTCGGGGTGGGCACAATGGCTACACCTTC. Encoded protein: CASSLVVRGGHNGYTF.

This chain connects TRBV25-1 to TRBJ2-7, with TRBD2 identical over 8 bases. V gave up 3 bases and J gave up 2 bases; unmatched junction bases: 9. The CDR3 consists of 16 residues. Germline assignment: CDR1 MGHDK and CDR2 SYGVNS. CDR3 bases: TGTGCCAGCAGTGACATTAGCGGGAACCAGCCCTACGAGCAGTACTTC. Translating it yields CASSDISGNQPYEQYF.

CDR3 sequence (DNA): TGTGCCAGAGGCAGGGGTGGCGGCTACACCTTC. Protein sequence: CARGRGGGYTF. The rearrangement uses TRBV19 and TRBJ1-2, with D maybe TRBD1 (6 bases). V was trimmed by 9 bases and J by 8 bases, leaving 13 bases between them. Germline values: CDR1 LNHDA, CDR2 SQIVND (reference sequence). The CDR3 sequence is 11 residues long. Combining the CDR3 with reference TRBV19 and TRBJ1-2 gives the whole variable domain DGGITQSPKYLFRKEGQNVTLSCEQNLNHDAMYWYRQDPGQGLRLIYYSQIVNDFQKGDIAEGYSVSREKKESFPLTVTSAQKNPTAFYLCARGRGGGYTFGSGTRLTVV.

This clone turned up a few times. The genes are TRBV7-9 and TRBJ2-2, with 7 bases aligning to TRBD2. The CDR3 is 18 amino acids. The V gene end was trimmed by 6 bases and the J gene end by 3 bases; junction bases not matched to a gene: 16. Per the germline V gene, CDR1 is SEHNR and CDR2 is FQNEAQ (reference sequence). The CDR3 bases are TGTGCCAGCAGTACCCGCGGGGGACCCAAGAGGGACACCGGGGAGCTGTTTTTT. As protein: CASSTRGGPKRDTGELFF. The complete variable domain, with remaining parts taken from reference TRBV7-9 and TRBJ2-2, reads DTGVSQNPRHKITKRGQNVTFRCDPISEHNRLYWYRQTLGQGPEFLTYFQNEAQLEKSRLLSDRFSAERPKGSFSTLEIQRTEQGDSAMYLCASSTRGGPKRDTGELFFGEGSRLTVL.

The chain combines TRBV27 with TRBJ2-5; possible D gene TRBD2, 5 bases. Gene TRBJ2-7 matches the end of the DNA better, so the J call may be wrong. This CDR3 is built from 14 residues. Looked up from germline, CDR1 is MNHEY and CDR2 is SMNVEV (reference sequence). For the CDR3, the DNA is TGTGCCAGCAGTTTATTCGGGGACTCCTACGAGCAGTACTTC. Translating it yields CASSLFGDSYEQYF.

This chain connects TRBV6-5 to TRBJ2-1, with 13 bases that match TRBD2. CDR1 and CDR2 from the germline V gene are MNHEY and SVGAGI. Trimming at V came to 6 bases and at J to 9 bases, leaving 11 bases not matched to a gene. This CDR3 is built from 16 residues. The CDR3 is CASSYRTSGRAVEQFF. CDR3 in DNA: TGTGCCAGCAGCTACAGAACTAGCGGGAGGGCCGTTGAGCAGTTCTTC.

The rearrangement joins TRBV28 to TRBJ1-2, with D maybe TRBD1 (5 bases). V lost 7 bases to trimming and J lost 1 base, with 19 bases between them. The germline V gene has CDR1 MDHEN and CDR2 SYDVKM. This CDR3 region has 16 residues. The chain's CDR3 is CASTDTDRFNNYGYTF. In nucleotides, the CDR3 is TGTGCCAGCACGGACACCGACAGATTTAATAACTATGGCTACACCTTC.

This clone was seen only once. CDR3 sequence reads: CASRDRGRPHEQYF. In nucleotides, the CDR3 is TGTGCCAGTAGGGACAGGGGGCGCCCCCACGAGCAGTACTTC. This sequence joins TRBV19 and TRBJ2-7; 11 positions agree with TRBD1. The V gene's germline CDR1 is LNHDA and CDR2 SQIVND (reference sequence). V shed 6 bases, J shed 5 bases, and the junction held 6 bases outside the gene matches. This CDR3 is 14 amino acids long.

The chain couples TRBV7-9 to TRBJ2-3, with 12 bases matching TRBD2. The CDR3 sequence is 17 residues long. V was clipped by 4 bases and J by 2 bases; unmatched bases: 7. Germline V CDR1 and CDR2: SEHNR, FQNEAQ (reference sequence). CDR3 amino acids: CASSSPSGRAVTDTQYF. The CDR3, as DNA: TGTGCCAGCAGCTCCCCTAGCGGGAGGGCCGTCACAGATACGCAGTATTTT.

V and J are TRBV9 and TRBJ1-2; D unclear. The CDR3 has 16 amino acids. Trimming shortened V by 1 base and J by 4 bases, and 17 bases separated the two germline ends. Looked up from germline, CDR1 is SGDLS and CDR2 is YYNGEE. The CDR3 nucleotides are TGTGCCAGCAGCGTATCGCGTGAGGGTTTGAGCTATGGCTACACCTTC. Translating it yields CASSVSREGLSYGYTF.

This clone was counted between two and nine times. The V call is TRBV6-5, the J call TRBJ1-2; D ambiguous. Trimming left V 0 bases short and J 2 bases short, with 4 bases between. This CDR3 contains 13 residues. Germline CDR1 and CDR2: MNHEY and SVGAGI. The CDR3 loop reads CASSYSENYGYTF. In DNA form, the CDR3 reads TGTGCCAGCAGTTACTCTGAGAACTATGGCTACACCTTC.

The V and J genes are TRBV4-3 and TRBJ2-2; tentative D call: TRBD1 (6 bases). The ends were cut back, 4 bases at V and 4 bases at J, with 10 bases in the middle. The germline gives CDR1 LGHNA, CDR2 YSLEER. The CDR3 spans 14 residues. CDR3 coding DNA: TGCGCCAGCAGCCCCGGACAGCTCACCGGGGAGCTGTTTTTT. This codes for CASSPGQLTGELFF.

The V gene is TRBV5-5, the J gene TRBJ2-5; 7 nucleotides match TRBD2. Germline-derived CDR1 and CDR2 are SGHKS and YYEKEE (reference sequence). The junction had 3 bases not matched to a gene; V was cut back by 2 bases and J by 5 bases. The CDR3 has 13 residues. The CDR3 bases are TGTGCCAGCAGCTTTCCTAGCGGTGAGACCCAGTACTTC. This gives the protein CASSFPSGETQYF.

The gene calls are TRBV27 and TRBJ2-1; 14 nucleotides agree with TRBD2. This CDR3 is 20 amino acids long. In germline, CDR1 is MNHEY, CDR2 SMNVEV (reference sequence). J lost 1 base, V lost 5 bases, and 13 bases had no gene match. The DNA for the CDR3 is TGTGCCAGCAGTGGAGGTATCGGGACTAGCGGGAGTGTGTCCTACAATGAGCAGTTCTTC. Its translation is CASSGGIGTSGSVSYNEQFF.

Here the CDR3 DNA reads TGTGCCAGCAGCCCTGGACAGGGTCTGAGCAATGAGCAGTTCTTC. Encoded protein: CASSPGQGLSNEQFF. The chain combines TRBV11-3 with TRBJ2-1, with TRBD1 identical over 8 bases. The CDR3 loop spans 15 amino acids. Germline CDR1 and CDR2: SGHNT and YENEEA. V trimming: 5 bases; J trimming: 6 bases; junction bases outside the gene matches: 9.

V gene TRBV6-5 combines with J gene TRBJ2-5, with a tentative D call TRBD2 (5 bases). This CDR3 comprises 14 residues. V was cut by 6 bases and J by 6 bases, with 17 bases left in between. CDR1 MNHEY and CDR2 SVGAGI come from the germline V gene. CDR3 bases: TGTGCCAGCAGGGAGGATGGGTTCTGGAAGACCCAGTACTTC. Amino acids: CASREDGFWKTQYF.

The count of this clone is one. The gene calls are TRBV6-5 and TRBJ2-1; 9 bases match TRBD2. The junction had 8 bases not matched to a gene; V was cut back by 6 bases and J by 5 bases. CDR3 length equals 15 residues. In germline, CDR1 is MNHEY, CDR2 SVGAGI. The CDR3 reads CASSDPGTSHNEQFF. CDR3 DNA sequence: TGTGCCAGCAGCGATCCCGGGACTAGCCACAATGAGCAGTTCTTC.

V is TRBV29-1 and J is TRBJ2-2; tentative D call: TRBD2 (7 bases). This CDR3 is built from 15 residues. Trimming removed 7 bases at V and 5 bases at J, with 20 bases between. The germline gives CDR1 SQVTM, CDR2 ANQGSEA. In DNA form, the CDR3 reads TGCAGCGCTGGGAGGGGGAGGGTGGGTACCGGGGAGCTGTTTTTT. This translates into CSAGRGRVGTGELFF.